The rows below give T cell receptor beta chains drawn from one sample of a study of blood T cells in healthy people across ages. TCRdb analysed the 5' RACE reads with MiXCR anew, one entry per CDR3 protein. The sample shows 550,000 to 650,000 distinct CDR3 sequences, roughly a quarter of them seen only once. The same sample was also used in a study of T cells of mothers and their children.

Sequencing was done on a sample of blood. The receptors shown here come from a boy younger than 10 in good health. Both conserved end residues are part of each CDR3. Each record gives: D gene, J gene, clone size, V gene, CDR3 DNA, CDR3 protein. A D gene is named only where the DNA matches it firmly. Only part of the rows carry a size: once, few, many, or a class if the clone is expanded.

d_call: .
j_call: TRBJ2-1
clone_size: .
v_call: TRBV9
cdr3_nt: TGTGCCAGCAGCGTAGGGGTGGACAATGAGCAGTTCTTC
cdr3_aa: CASSVGVDNEQFF

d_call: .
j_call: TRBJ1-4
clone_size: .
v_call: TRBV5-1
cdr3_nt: TGCGCCAGCAGCTTGAAAGGGAGGACGGACTTCCTTCGAGTGTTTTTT
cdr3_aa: CASSLKGRTDFLRVFF

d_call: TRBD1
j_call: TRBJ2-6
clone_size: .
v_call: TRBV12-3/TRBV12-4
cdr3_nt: TGTGCCAGCAGTTACGGGACAGGGGGCTCGGGGGCCAACGTCCTGACTTTC
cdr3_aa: CASSYGTGGSGANVLTF

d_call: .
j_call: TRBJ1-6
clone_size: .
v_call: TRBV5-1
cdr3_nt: TGCGCCAGCAGCTCCGGGTCGAGCTCCTATAATTCACCCCTCCACTTT
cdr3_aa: CASSSGSSSYNSPLHF

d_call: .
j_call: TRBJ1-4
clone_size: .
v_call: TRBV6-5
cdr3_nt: TGTGCCAGTTTAGGTTGGGAAAAACTGTTTTTT
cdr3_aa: CASLGWEKLFF

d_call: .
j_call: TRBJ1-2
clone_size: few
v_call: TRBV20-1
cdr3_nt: TGCAGTGCTAGAGTCCTTGGCTACACCTTC
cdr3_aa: CSARVLGYTF

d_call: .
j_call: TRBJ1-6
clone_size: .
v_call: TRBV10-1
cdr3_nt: TGCGCCAGCATATATAACTCCTATAATTCACCCCTCCACTTT
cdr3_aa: CASIYNSYNSPLHF

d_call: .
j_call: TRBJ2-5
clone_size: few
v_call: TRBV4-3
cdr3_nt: TGCGCCAGCAGCCAAGATCAGGGGCTAGCGGAGACCCAGTACTTC
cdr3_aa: CASSQDQGLAETQYF

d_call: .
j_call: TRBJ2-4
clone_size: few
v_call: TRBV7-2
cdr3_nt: TGTGCCAGCAGCTTAGCGGGGGTTTTAGCCAAAAACATTCAGTACTTC
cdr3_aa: CASSLAGVLAKNIQYF

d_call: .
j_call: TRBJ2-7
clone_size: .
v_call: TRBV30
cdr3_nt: TGTGCCTGGGCGAGGTCCTACGAGCAGTACTTC
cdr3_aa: CAWARSYEQYF

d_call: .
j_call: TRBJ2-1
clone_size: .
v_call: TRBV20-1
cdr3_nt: TGCAGTGCTAGGGGACAAAGCTCCTACAATGAGCAGTTCTTC
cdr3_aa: CSARGQSSYNEQFF

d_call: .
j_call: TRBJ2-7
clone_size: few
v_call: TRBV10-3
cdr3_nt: TGTGCCATCAGTGAAGGATGGGGCCGAACTACCTCCTACGAGCAGTACTTC
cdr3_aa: CAISEGWGRTTSYEQYF

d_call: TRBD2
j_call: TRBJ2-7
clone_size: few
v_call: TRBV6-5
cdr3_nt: TGTGCCAATCTAGCAATGCGGGAGGACTACGAGCAGTACTTC
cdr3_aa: CANLAMREDYEQYF

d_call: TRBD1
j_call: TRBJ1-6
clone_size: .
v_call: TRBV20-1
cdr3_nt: TGCAGTGCTAGGACAGGGTTGTCCTATAATTCACCCCTCCACTTT
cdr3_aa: CSARTGLSYNSPLHF

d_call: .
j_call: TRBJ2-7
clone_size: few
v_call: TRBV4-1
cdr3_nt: TGCGCCAGCAGCCAGAGCTGGCGGAACTTCTCCTACGAGCAGTACTTC
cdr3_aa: CASSQSWRNFSYEQYF

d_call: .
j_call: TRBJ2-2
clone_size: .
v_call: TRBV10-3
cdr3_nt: TGTGCCAGCCAAGGGGCCGGGGAGCTGTTTTTT
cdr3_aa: CASQGAGELFF

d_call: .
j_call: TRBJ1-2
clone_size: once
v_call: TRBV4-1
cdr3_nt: TGCGCCAGCAGCCAAGTCCGGGGCCGGCTAGATGGCTACACCTTC
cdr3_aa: CASSQVRGRLDGYTF

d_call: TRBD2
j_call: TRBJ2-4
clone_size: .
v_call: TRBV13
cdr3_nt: TGTGCCAGCAGCCGGGCGGGAGCAAGTGATGGAAACATTCAGTACTTC
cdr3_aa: CASSRAGASDGNIQYF

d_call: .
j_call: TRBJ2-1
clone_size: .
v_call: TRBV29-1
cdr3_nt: TGCAGCGCCTCGCGCCGGCAGGGAGAGATTGAGCAGTTCTTC
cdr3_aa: CSASRRQGEIEQFF

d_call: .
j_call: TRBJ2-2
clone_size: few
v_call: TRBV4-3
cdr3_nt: TGCGCCAGCAGCCAAGATCGGAGGCAGAACACCGGGGAGCTGTTTTTT
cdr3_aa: CASSQDRRQNTGELFF

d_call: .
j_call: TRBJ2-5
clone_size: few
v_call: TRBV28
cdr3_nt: TGTGCCAGCAGTTTAGGTGCGCGTTCCGAGACCCAGTACTTC
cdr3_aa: CASSLGARSETQYF

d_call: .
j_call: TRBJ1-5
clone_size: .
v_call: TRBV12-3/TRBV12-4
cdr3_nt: TGTGCCAGCAGCTATATGACATCCCGGGACGGGTCGTCCAAGCCCCAGCATTTT
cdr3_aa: CASSYMTSRDGSSKPQHF

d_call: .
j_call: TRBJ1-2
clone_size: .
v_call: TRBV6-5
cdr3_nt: TGTGCCAGCGTCTCCGGGGCTAACTATGGCTACACCTTC
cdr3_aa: CASVSGANYGYTF

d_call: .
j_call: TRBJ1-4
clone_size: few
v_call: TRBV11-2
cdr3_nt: TGTGCCAGCAGCTTAGATCACGGGGTCCTAAATGAAAAACTGTTTTTT
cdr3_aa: CASSLDHGVLNEKLFF

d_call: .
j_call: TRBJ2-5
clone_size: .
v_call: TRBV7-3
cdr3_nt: TGTGCCAGGAGCTTTGGGGAGGGGGCCGGAAGCTGTGAGACCCAGTACTTC
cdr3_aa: CARSFGEGAGSCETQYF